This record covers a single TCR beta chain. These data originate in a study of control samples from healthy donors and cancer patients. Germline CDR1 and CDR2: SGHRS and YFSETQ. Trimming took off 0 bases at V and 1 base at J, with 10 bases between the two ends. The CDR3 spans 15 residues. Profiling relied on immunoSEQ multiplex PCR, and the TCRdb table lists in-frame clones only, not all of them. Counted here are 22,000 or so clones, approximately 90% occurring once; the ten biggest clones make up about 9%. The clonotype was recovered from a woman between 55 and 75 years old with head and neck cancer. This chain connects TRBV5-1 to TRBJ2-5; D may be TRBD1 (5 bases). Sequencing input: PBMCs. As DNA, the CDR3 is TGCGCCAGCAGCTTGGCCGGAGACAGCCAAGAGACCCAGTACTTC. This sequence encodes CASSLAGDSQETQYF.